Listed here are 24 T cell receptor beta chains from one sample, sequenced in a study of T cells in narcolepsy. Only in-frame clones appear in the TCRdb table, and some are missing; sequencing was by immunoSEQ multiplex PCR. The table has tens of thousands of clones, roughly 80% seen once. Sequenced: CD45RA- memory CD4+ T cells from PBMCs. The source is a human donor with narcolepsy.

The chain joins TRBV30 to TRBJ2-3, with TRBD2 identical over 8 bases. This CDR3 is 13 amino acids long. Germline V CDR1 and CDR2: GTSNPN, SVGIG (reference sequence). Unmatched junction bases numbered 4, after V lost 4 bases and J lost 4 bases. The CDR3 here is CAWTSGSADTQYF. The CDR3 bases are TGTGCCTGGACCAGCGGGAGTGCAGATACGCAGTATTTT.

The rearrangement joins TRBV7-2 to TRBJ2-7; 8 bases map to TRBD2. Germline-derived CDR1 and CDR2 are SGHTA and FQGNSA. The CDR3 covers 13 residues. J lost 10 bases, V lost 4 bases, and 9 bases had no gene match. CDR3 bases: TGTGCCAGCAGCTCCCCCGGACTAGCTATACAGTACTTC. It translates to CASSSPGLAIQYF.

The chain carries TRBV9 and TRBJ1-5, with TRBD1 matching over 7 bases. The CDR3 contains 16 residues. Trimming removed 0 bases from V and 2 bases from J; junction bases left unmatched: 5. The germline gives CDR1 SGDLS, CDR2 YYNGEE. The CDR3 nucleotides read TGTGCCAGCAGCGTAGCCCCTGACAGGGGCAATCAGCCCCAGCATTTT. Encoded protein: CASSVAPDRGNQPQHF.

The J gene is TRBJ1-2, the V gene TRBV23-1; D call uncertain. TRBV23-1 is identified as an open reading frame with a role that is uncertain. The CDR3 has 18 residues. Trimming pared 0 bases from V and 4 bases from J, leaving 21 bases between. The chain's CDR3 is CASSQSIPYLTPVYGYTF. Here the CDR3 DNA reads TGCGCCAGCAGTCAATCCATCCCCTATTTGACTCCGGTCTATGGCTACACCTTC.

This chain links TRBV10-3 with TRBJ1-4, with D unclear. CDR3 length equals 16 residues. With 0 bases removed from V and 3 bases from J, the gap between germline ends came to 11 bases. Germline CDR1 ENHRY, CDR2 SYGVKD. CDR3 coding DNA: TGTGCCATCAGTGAGTCGTTGGGCCCACCTAATGAAAAACTGTTTTTT. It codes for CAISESLGPPNEKLFF.

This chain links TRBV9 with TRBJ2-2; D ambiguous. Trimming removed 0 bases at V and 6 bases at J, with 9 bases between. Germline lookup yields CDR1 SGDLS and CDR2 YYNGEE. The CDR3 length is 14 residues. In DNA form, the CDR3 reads TGTGCCAGCAGCGTAGGGGTACCCCCCGGGGAGCTGTTTTTT. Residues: CASSVGVPPGELFF.

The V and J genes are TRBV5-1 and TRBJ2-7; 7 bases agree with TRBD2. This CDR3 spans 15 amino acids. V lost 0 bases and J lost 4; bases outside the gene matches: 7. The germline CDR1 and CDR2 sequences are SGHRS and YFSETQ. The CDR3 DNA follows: TGCGCCAGCAGCTTGGACGCGGGAGCAGTGTACGAGCAGTACTTC. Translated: CASSLDAGAVYEQYF.

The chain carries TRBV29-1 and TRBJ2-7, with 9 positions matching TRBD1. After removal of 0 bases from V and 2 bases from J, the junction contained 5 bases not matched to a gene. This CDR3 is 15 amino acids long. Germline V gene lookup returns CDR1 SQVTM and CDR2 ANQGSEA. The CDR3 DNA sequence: TGCAGCGTTGAAGATACGGGACAGGGTCCCTACGAGCAGTACTTC. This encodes CSVEDTGQGPYEQYF.

CDR3 in amino acids: CASSVGAGNEQYF. In DNA, the CDR3 is TGTGCCAGCAGCGTAGGGGCAGGGAACGAGCAGTACTTC. The genes are TRBV9 and TRBJ2-7; maybe TRBD1 (5 bases). V lost 0 bases to trimming and J lost 5 bases, with 9 bases between them. The CDR3 length is 13 residues. From germline, CDR1 is SGDLS and CDR2 YYNGEE.

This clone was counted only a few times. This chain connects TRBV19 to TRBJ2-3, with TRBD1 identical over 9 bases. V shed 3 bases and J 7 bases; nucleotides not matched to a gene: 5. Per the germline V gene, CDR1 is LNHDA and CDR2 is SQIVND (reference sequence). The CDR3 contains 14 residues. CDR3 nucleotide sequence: TGTGCCAGTAGTATGGGGACAGGGTTGAATACGCAGTATTTT. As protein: CASSMGTGLNTQYF.

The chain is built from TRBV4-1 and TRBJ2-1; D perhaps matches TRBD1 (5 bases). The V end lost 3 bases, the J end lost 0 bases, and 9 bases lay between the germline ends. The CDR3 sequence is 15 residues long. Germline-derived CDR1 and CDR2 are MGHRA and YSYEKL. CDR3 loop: CASSQLTDSYNEQFF. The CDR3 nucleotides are TGCGCCAGCAGCCAGCTGACAGACTCCTACAATGAGCAGTTCTTC.

CDR3 nucleotides: TGCAGCGGCCGGGACAGGGTATCTGGCTACACCTTC. It yields the protein CSGRDRVSGYTF. The V call is TRBV29-1, the J call TRBJ1-2; the match to TRBD1 covers 9 bases. Losses at the gene ends were 7 bases for V and 7 bases for J; bases not matched to a gene: 7. Germline V gene lookup returns CDR1 SQVTM and CDR2 ANQGSEA. The CDR3 is made up of 12 amino acids.

CDR3 sequence: CASSYPAQGSYNEQFF. CDR3 sequence (DNA): TGTGCCAGCAGCTACCCCGCCCAGGGATCCTACAATGAGCAGTTCTTC. The chain uses TRBV11-3 and TRBJ2-1; a weak D match, TRBD1 (5 bases). From germline, CDR1 is SGHNT and CDR2 YENEEA. CDR3 length: 16 residues. With 4 bases removed from V and 1 base from J, the gap between germline ends came to 14 bases.

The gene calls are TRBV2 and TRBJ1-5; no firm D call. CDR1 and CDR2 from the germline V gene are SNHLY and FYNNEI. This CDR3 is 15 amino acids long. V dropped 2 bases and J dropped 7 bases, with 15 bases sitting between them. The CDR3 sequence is CASSEPLGLGQPQHF. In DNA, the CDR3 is TGTGCCAGCAGTGAACCTTTGGGATTAGGGCAGCCCCAGCATTTT.

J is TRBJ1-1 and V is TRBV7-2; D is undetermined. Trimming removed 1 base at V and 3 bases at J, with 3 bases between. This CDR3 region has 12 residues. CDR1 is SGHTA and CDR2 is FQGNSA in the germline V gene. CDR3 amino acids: CASSLGYTEAFF. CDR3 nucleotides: TGTGCCAGCAGCTTAGGATACACTGAAGCTTTCTTT.

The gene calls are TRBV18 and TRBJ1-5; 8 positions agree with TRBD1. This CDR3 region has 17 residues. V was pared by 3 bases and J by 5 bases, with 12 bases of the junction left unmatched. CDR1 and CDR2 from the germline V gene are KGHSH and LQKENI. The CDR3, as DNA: TGTGCCAGCTCACCGGCGACAGGGGAGTTTCTCTATCAGCCCCAGCATTTT. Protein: CASSPATGEFLYQPQHF.

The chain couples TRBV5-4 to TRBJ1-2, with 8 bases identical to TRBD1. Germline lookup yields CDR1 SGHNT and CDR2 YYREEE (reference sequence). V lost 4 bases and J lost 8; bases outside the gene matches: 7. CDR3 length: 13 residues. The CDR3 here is CASSRTGLRGYTF. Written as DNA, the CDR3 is TGTGCCAGCAGCCGGACAGGGCTTAGAGGCTACACCTTC.

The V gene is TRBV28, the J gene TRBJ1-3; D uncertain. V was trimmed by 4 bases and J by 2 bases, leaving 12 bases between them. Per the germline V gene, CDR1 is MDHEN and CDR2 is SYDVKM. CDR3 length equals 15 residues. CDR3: CASSSSGVPGNTIYF. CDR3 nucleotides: TGTGCCAGCAGTTCCTCCGGGGTTCCTGGAAACACCATATATTTT.

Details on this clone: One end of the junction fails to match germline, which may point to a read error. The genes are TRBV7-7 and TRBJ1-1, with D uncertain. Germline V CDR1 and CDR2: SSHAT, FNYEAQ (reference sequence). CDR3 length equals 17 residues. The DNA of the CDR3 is TGTGCTAGCAGCCCGCTAAGGACGGGAATATTGGGCACTGAAGCTTTCTTT. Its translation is CASSPLRTGILGTEAFF.

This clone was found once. The CDR3, as DNA: TGTGCCAGTGGGACAGGGCACTATGGCTACACCTTC. Its protein product is CASGTGHYGYTF. This rearrangement joins TRBV25-1 to TRBJ1-2; TRBD1 matches 9 bases. V was clipped by 9 bases and J by 3 bases; unmatched bases: 2. Germline V lookup: CDR1 MGHDK, CDR2 SYGVNS. The CDR3 is 12 amino acids.

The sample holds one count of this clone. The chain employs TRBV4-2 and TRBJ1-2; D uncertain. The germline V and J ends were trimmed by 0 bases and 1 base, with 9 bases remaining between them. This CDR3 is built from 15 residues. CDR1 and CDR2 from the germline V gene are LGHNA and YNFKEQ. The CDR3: CASSQDRADNYGYTF. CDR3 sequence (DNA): TGTGCCAGCAGCCAAGATCGAGCAGATAACTATGGCTACACCTTC.

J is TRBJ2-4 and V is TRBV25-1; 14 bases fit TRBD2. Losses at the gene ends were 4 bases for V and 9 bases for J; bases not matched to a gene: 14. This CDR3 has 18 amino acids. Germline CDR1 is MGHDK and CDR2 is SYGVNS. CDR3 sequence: CASSGEGLAGVIQSIQYF. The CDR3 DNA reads TGTGCCAGCAGTGGAGAGGGACTAGCGGGAGTTATTCAAAGCATTCAGTACTTC. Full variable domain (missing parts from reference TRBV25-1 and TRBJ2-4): EADIYQTPRYLVIGTGKKITLECSQTMGHDKMYWYQQDPGMELHLIHYSYGVNSTEKGDLSSESTVSRIRTEHFPLTLESARPSHTSQYLCASSGEGLAGVIQSIQYFGAGTRLSVL.

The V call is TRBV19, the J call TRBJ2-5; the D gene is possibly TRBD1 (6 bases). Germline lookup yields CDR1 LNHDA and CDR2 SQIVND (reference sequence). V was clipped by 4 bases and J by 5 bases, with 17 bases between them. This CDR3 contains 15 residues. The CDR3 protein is CASSTPRTGLETQYF. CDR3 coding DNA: TGTGCCAGTAGTACCCCCCGAACAGGGTTGGAGACCCAGTACTTC.

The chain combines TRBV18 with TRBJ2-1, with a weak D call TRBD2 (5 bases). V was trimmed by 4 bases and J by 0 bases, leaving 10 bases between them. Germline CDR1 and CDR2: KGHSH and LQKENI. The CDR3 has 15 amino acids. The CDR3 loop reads CASSQLVSSYNEQFF. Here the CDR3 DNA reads TGTGCCAGCTCACAACTAGTTTCCTCCTACAATGAGCAGTTCTTC.